These 28 T cell receptor beta chains originate from one sample sequenced in a study of T cells in Graves' hyperthyroidism and ophthalmopathy. What was amplified from RNA transcripts were TCR beta CDR3 regions. RT-PCR in the first round (using the HTBI primer set) targeted the TCR CDR3. TCRdb passed the multiplex PCR reads through MiXCR, listing each CDR3 protein once. Among hundreds of thousands of distinct CDR3 sequences listed, approximately 17% were seen once. Sequencing input: blood. The receptors were sampled from a woman aged 55-70 years with Graves' ophthalmopathy.

V is TRBV4-3 and J is TRBJ1-4, with 9 bases fitting TRBD1. The CDR3 is 16 amino acids. Looked up from germline, CDR1 is LGHNA and CDR2 is YSLEER. Germline trimming cut 1 base from V and 8 bases from J; bases unmatched to any gene: 8. CDR3: CASSQAAGTGSEKLFF. The CDR3 region has the DNA TGCGCCAGCAGCCAAGCGGCCGGGACAGGGTCGGAAAAACTGTTTTTT.

The table lists this clonotype with a count of one. This rearrangement joins TRBV20-1 to TRBJ1-5; D gene uncertain. V shed 1 base and J shed 7 bases, with 17 bases lying between them. The CDR3 is 15 residues long. Germline loops: CDR1 DFQATT, CDR2 SNEGSKA (reference sequence). In DNA, the CDR3 is TGCAGTGCTAGAGGGGTGTGGGGTTTTCGGCAGCCCCAGCATTTT. Its translation is CSARGVWGFRQPQHF.

This clonotype was picked up a small number of times. V usage is TRBV6-1 and J usage is TRBJ2-6; TRBD1 agrees at 8 bases. Trimming cost V 2 bases and J 4 bases; bases outside gene matches: 10. CDR3 length: 18 residues. The germline gives CDR1 MNHNS, CDR2 SASEGT. The CDR3, as DNA: TGTGCCAGCAGTGAAAGTCCCACAGGGGGTCTGGGGGCCAACGTCCTGACTTTC. Its protein product is CASSESPTGGLGANVLTF.

This clonotype has a count of ten or more. The genes are TRBV6-1 and TRBJ2-7, with D hard to call. Germline CDR1 is MNHNS and CDR2 is SASEGT. The CDR3 runs to 12 residues. V lost 5 bases and J lost 0, with 5 bases in between. The CDR3 DNA sequence: TGTGCCAGCAGTAAGGGCTCCTACGAGCAGTACTTC. Amino acids: CASSKGSYEQYF.

The chain employs TRBV4-3 and TRBJ2-3; 7 bases map to TRBD1. TRBJ1-5 explains the end of the DNA better; the J call may be wrong. The CDR3 contains 13 residues. Looked up from germline, CDR1 is LGHNA and CDR2 is YSLEER. The CDR3 loop reads CASSQAGTDTQHF. As DNA, the CDR3 is TGCGCCAGCAGCCAAGCCGGGACAGATACGCAGCATTTT.

This clonotype was recorded at least ten times. This chain joins TRBV20-1 and TRBJ1-2; TRBD1 might be the D (5 bases). Germline V gene lookup returns CDR1 DFQATT and CDR2 SNEGSKA (reference sequence). Trimming removed 6 bases at V and 0 bases at J, with 14 bases between. The CDR3 length is 14 residues. The CDR3: CSATGTLSNYGYTF. DNA for the CDR3: TGCAGTGCCACCGGGACCCTCTCTAACTATGGCTACACCTTC.

This clonotype was counted at least ten times. V usage is TRBV6-1 and J usage is TRBJ2-5; possible D gene TRBD1, 5 bases. The CDR3 runs 19 residues. Germline V gives CDR1 MNHNS, CDR2 SASEGT. The V end lost 4 bases, the J end lost 2 bases, and 26 bases lay between the germline ends. In nucleotides, the CDR3 is TGTGCCAGCAGTGTGTCTAGACAGCAATATAGTGGATATCAAGAGACCCAGTACTTC. The encoded protein is CASSVSRQQYSGYQETQYF.

This chain uses TRBV9 with TRBJ2-3, with 10 positions matching TRBD2. The CDR3 extends over 17 amino acids. Germline V gives CDR1 SGDLS, CDR2 YYNGEE. V trimming: 3 bases; J trimming: 4 bases; junction bases outside the gene matches: 11. The CDR3 region is CASSARPAGGAADTQYF. In DNA form, the CDR3 reads TGTGCCAGCAGCGCCCGACCAGCGGGGGGGGCAGCAGATACGCAGTATTTT. Combining the CDR3 with reference TRBV9 and TRBJ2-3 gives the whole variable domain DSGVTQTPKHLITATGQRVTLRCSPRSGDLSVYWYQQSLDQGLQFLIQYYNGEERAKGNILERFSAQQFPDLHSELNLSSLELGDSALYFCASSARPAGGAADTQYFGPGTRLTVL.

This clonotype was counted at least ten times. The rearrangement joins TRBV2 to TRBJ1-6, with 7 bases identical to TRBD1. After removal of 5 bases from V and 7 bases from J, the junction contained 8 bases not matched to a gene. Germline V gives CDR1 SNHLY, CDR2 FYNNEI. This CDR3 region has 15 residues. The DNA for the CDR3 is TGTGCCAGCAGTAGGGGACAGACAGTAAATTCACCCCTCCACTTT. Its translation is CASSRGQTVNSPLHF.

This clonotype has a count of ten or more. The chain joins TRBV2 to TRBJ2-1, with 10 bases lining up with TRBD1. The CDR3 consists of 13 residues. Germline lookup yields CDR1 SNHLY and CDR2 FYNNEI. J lost 5 bases, V lost 7 bases, and 2 bases had no gene match. For the CDR3, the DNA is TGTGCCAGCAAGGGACAGGGGAACAATGAGCAGTTCTTC. Translating gives CASKGQGNNEQFF.

The J gene is TRBJ1-6, the V gene TRBV2; TRBD1 matches 7 bases. The CDR3 spans 14 residues. Germline trimming cut 7 bases from V and 10 bases from J; bases unmatched to any gene: 10. Per the germline V gene, CDR1 is SNHLY and CDR2 is FYNNEI. CDR3 nucleotide sequence: TGTGCCAGCAAACACAGGGACAGCGGGTCACCCCTCCACTTT. It specifies CASKHRDSGSPLHF.

The chain's CDR3 is CASRLMISDTQYF. DNA for the CDR3: TGTGCCAGCAGACTAATGATTTCGGATACGCAGTATTTT. This sequence joins TRBV6-1 and TRBJ2-3; D remains unclear. This CDR3 has 13 residues. In germline, CDR1 is MNHNS, CDR2 SASEGT. V lost 6 bases, J lost 6 bases, and 13 bases lay in between.

Ten or more counts support this clonotype. The rearrangement uses TRBV30 and TRBJ1-6, with D possibly TRBD1 on 5 matching bases. The CDR3 is made up of 16 amino acids. CDR1 is GTSNPN and CDR2 is SVGIG in the germline V gene (reference sequence). The germline V and J ends were trimmed by 3 bases and 1 base, with 13 bases remaining between them. The CDR3 nucleotides are TGTGCCTGGAGCAGGTCTCAGGGATCCTATAATTCACCCCTCCACTTT. This gives the protein CAWSRSQGSYNSPLHF.

This clonotype was picked up many times. This sequence joins TRBV7-9 and TRBJ2-3; 10 bases agree with TRBD1. The ends lost 4 bases at V and 2 bases at J; junction bases unmatched: 6. This CDR3 contains 16 residues. Germline V gene data show CDR1 as SEHNR and CDR2 as FQNEAQ (reference sequence). The CDR3 here is CASSSGDRGYTDTQYF. The CDR3 region has the DNA TGTGCCAGCAGCTCCGGGGACAGGGGTTACACAGATACGCAGTATTTT.

CDR3 nucleotides: TGTGCCAGCAGCCAAAACCCCCAGGGGGGCCGAGAGACCCAGTACTTC. Translated: CASSQNPQGGRETQYF. The gene calls are TRBV6-2 or TRBV6-3 and TRBJ2-5; possibly TRBD1 for D (7 bases). This CDR3 contains 16 residues. In germline, CDR1 is MNHEY, CDR2 SVGEGT. Trimming took 6 bases from V and 4 from J, leaving 21 bases between them.

In its sample, this clonotype was seen many times. The rearrangement uses TRBV20-1 and TRBJ1-5, with TRBD1 identical over 7 bases. The CDR3 has 14 residues. From germline, CDR1 is DFQATT and CDR2 SNEGSKA (reference sequence). J was trimmed by 6 bases and V by 3 bases; bases with no gene match: 8. The CDR3 DNA reads TGCAGTGCTAGGGTCTCAGGGGGGAGTCAGCCCCAGCATTTT. Translating gives CSARVSGGSQPQHF.

This clonotype appeared many times. The chain couples TRBV28 to TRBJ2-7, with 8 bases identical to TRBD1. CDR3 length equals 14 residues. Germline assignment: CDR1 MDHEN and CDR2 SYDVKM. J lost 7 bases, V lost 5 bases, and 10 bases had no gene match. The CDR3 DNA follows: TGTGCCAGCAGTGCCCTTCAGGGGGCGCAAGAGCAGTACTTC. Translation: CASSALQGAQEQYF.

At least ten counts were recorded for this clonotype. The rearrangement links TRBV6-6 to TRBJ1-2; D is perhaps TRBD1 (5 bases). CDR1 and CDR2 from the germline V gene are MNHNY and SVGAGI (reference sequence). CDR3 size: 14 residues. Trimming removed 0 bases from V and 7 bases from J, with 12 bases in between. The CDR3: CASSYSRGAGGYTF. CDR3 sequence (DNA): TGTGCCAGCAGTTACTCGAGAGGGGCGGGTGGCTACACCTTC.

This clonotype came up many times. The chain has TRBV19 and TRBJ2-2; 10 positions match TRBD1. The CDR3 runs 14 residues. Germline V gives CDR1 LNHDA, CDR2 SQIVND (reference sequence). V trimming: 6 bases; J trimming: 6 bases; junction bases outside the gene matches: 4. CDR3 sequence: CASRGTGVSGELFF. CDR3 in DNA: TGTGCCAGTAGGGGGACAGGGGTATCCGGGGAGCTGTTTTTT.

At least ten counts were recorded for this clonotype. The chain couples TRBV7-2 to TRBJ1-1; D not certain. Germline V lookup: CDR1 SGHTA, CDR2 FQGNSA. The CDR3 length is 15 residues. With 5 bases removed from V and 4 bases from J, the gap between germline ends came to 17 bases. CDR3 sequence reads: CASSAPDSRITEAFF. Written as DNA, the CDR3 is TGTGCCAGCAGCGCCCCGGATAGCCGGATCACTGAAGCTTTCTTT. Full variable domain (rest looked up from reference TRBV7-2 and TRBJ1-1): GAGVSQSPSNKVTEKGKDVELRCDPISGHTALYWYRQSLGQGLEFLIYFQGNSAPDKSGLPSDRFSAERTGGSVSTLTIQRTQQEDSAVYLCASSAPDSRITEAFFGQGTRLTVV.

This clonotype appeared a few times. The V and J genes are TRBV6-1 and TRBJ1-4, with TRBD1 identical over 8 bases. This CDR3 is built from 15 residues. Trimming at V came to 7 bases and at J to 3 bases, leaving 7 bases not matched to a gene. Per the germline V gene, CDR1 is MNHNS and CDR2 is SASEGT. For the CDR3, the DNA is TGTGCCAGCAATTTCAGGGGGCCTTCTAATGAAAAACTGTTTTTT. This codes for CASNFRGPSNEKLFF.

Notes on this clonotype: Possible read error: a much larger clone is one base away. The chain couples TRBV7-9 to TRBJ2-7; D perhaps matches TRBD2 (5 bases). The CDR3 has 14 residues. The germline V and J ends were trimmed by 6 bases and 7 bases, with 19 bases remaining between them. Germline V gives CDR1 SEHNR, CDR2 FQNEAQ (reference sequence). The CDR3 coding sequence is TGTGCCAGCAGTTACTCGGGAAGGACGGGTGAGCAGTACTTC. Translation gives CASSYSGRTGEQYF.

This sequence joins TRBV2 and TRBJ2-4, with a possible D match to TRBD1 (6 bases). The V end was cut by 2 bases, the J end by 5 bases, with 7 bases between. Germline V gene data show CDR1 as SNHLY and CDR2 as FYNNEI. CDR3 length: 13 amino acids. The CDR3 DNA sequence: TGTGCCAGCAGTGAAAACAGGGAAAACATTCAGTACTTC. Translated: CASSENRENIQYF.

This clonotype turned up a few times. This chain joins TRBV19 and TRBJ2-7, with 7 bases that match TRBD1. This CDR3 is built from 14 residues. The J segment lost 6 bases and the V segment lost 3 bases, leaving 8 bases of the junction unmatched. In germline, CDR1 is LNHDA, CDR2 SQIVND (reference sequence). The CDR3: CASSIGTEWGEQYF. Here the CDR3 DNA reads TGTGCCAGTAGTATCGGGACAGAGTGGGGCGAGCAGTACTTC.

The rearrangement links TRBV15 to TRBJ2-7, with D possibly TRBD1 on 5 matching bases. The V end lost 7 bases, the J end lost 5 bases, and 12 bases lay between the germline ends. This CDR3 comprises 12 residues. Germline CDR1 and CDR2: LNHNV and YYDKDF (reference sequence). CDR3 nucleotide sequence: TGTGCCACCAAGGGCCAGGGTGACGAGCAGTACTTC. It codes for CATKGQGDEQYF.

This sequence joins TRBV29-1 and TRBJ1-4, with D unresolved. Between the trimmed V and J ends, which lost 7 bases and 6 bases, there was a span of 18 bases. This CDR3 spans 14 amino acids. The germline CDR1 and CDR2 sequences are SQVTM and ANQGSEA. CDR3: CSARPGGTYEKLFF. The CDR3 DNA reads as TGCAGCGCCCGACCAGGAGGCACGTATGAAAAACTGTTTTTT. The entire variable domain, with the rest obtained from reference TRBV29-1 and TRBJ1-4, is as follows: SAVISQKPSRDICQRGTSLTIQCQVDSQVTMMFWYRQQPGQSLTLIATANQGSEATYESGFVIDKFPISRPNLTFSTLTVSNMSPEDSSIYLCSARPGGTYEKLFFGSGTQLSVL.

In regard to this clonotype: The CDR3 end shows no conserved phenylalanine or tryptophan, and so a read error is likely. V gene TRBV7-9 combines with J gene TRBJ1-5, with TRBD1 matching over 8 bases. CDR1 and CDR2 (germline): SEHNR, FQNEAQ (reference sequence). The V gene end was trimmed by 0 bases and the J gene end by 7 bases; junction bases not matched to a gene: 8. CDR3 size: 16 residues. The DNA of the CDR3 is TGTGCCAGCAGCTTAGCGGGACAGGTCCCGAGGCAGCCCCAGCATTCT. Amino acids: CASSLAGQVPRQPQHS.

This clonotype occurred many times. The V call is TRBV5-1, the J call TRBJ2-2, with a weak D call TRBD1 (5 bases). The germline V gene encodes CDR1 SGHRS and CDR2 YFSETQ. Trimming took 7 bases from V and 6 from J, leaving 16 bases between them. The CDR3 is 14 residues long. The CDR3 loop is CASHSGRAAGELFF. CDR3 sequence (DNA): TGCGCCAGCCACTCCGGCAGGGCTGCCGGGGAGCTGTTTTTT.